The T cell receptor beta chain described here comes from a study of T cell clonotyping in hematopoietic cell transplantation. Blood collection times were about day -28 and days 30, 100, 180 posttransplant. The assay was immunoSEQ multiplex PCR, and TCRdb's table has in-frame clones only and misses some. The sample lists 5,400 or so clones, approximately 90% seen once, with 43% in the top ten. Germline lookup yields CDR1 SGHTA and CDR2 FQGTGA. This CDR3 is 14 amino acids long. Trimming removed 5 bases at V and 4 bases at J, with 11 bases between. The study's findings and limits: Few recipient clonotypes overlapped donors; over 97% were de novo at given depth. Recipient TCR diversity dropped after transplant; expanded clonotypes rose from day 30 to 180.

Of note for this clone: What it recognizes is unknown.

This receptor was obtained from a female patient aged 50-59 years who had an allogeneic stem cell transplant from a related donor, so the T cells may come from the graft donor. Some clones in this sample may be carry-over from other donors' samples. Material: peripheral blood mononuclear cells, obtained 100 days after allogeneic stem cell transplant. This chain connects TRBV7-3 to TRBJ2-2, with TRBD1 as a possible D gene (6 bases). CDR3: CASSRDTVTGELFF. The CDR3 nucleotides are TGTGCCAGCAGCCGGGACACCGTCACCGGGGAGCTGTTTTTT.